A selection of T cell receptor beta chains follows, all from one sample in a study of cytomegalovirus exposure and HLA in healthy donors. TCRdb's copy holds only in-frame clones and misses some; the assay was immunoSEQ multiplex PCR. In total, the table holds about 39,000 clones. The sample taken for sequencing was PBMCs. Receptor source: a woman in her twenties or thirties in good health and CMV-seropositive. The conserved cysteine and the conserved F or W are not part of the CDR3 here.

V | CDR3
TRBV28 | ASSIPGGDSYGYT
TRBV28 | ASRVTGGGNNQPQH
TRBV28 | ASSPQGLYEQY
TRBV7-9 | ASSLMGQTNEKLF
TRBV7-9 | ASSLAARANEKLF
TRBV15 | ATSPPHGEKLF
TRBV27 | ASRKTGALTEAF
TRBV2 | ASSEDEGRDIQY
TRBV5-6 | ASTQLTLQGEQY
TRBV14 | ASSQLLKNVPRRTNEKLF
TRBV7-2 | ASSLGRLAGTLYNEQF
TRBV6-1 | ASSNGYGYT
TRBV10-3 | AIGSRSDEAF
TRBV27 | ASSPGTGLAF
TRBV6-6 | ASRPTGSYEQY
TRBV28 | ASHNDDRDHYGYT
TRBV7-2 | ASSLESIVAGGPIQY